The 7 T cell receptor beta chains listed next were all sequenced from one sample in a study of blood T cell repertoires in COVID-19. This table comes from immunoSEQ multiplex PCR, and its TCRdb copy is limited to in-frame clones, with some not included. The sample has fewer than 65,000 clones; roughly nine tenths are singletons. Input material: peripheral blood. These receptors were collected from a woman aged 60-75 years with COVID-19, enrolled during active disease.

J is TRBJ2-7 and V is TRBV18; perhaps TRBD2 as D (5 bases). Looked up from germline, CDR1 is KGHSH and CDR2 is LQKENI. The V end lost 3 bases, the J end lost 5 bases, and 14 bases lay between the germline ends. This CDR3 contains 14 residues. CDR3 DNA sequence: TGTGCCAGCTCACCCGGGGTGCCTCGGGACGAGCAGTACTTC. Translating it yields CASSPGVPRDEQYF.

The CDR3 DNA follows: TGTGCCACCAGTGCACTAGCGGGTTACAATGAGCAGTTCTTC. This translates into CATSALAGYNEQFF. V usage is TRBV24-1 and J usage is TRBJ2-1; 9 bases match TRBD2. This CDR3 comprises 14 residues. Germline assignment: CDR1 KGHDR and CDR2 SFDVKD. V was clipped by 5 bases and J by 4 bases; unmatched bases: 2.

The sample holds a few counts of this clone. The rearrangement links TRBV6-5 to TRBJ2-6; D ambiguous. The V gene's germline CDR1 is MNHEY and CDR2 SVGAGI. Trimming took 8 bases from V and 3 from J, leaving 11 bases between them. The CDR3 loop spans 14 amino acids. The CDR3 DNA reads as TGTGCCAGCCAGCTAGTTGGTGGGGCCAACGTCCTGACTTTC. It encodes CASQLVGGANVLTF.

This chain links TRBV6-6 with TRBJ2-3; 10 bases map to TRBD1. The CDR3 sequence is 14 residues long. J gave up 8 bases and V 1 base, and 3 bases lay outside the gene matches. CDR1 and CDR2 (germline): MNHNY, SVGAGI (reference sequence). CDR3 nucleotides: TGTGCCAGCAGTTACTTGGACAGGGGGGGTACGCAGTATTTT. As protein: CASSYLDRGGTQYF.

The chain joins TRBV11-2 to TRBJ1-1; tentative D call: TRBD1 (6 bases). Germline CDR1 SGHAT, CDR2 FQNNGV. The CDR3 is made up of 14 amino acids. V shed 4 bases and J shed 1 base, with 10 bases lying between them. The CDR3 DNA reads TGTGCCAGCAGCTGGAGGGGGGGGAACACTGAAGCTTTCTTT. Its protein is CASSWRGGNTEAFF.

This clone appeared a few times. Other DNA variants within this sample encode the same CDR3. This chain uses TRBV9 with TRBJ2-5; 8 positions match TRBD1. V shed 2 bases and J 3 bases; nucleotides not matched to a gene: 6. The germline V gene encodes CDR1 SGDLS and CDR2 YYNGEE. The CDR3 extends over 15 amino acids. The CDR3, as DNA: TGTGCCAGCAGCGTGGACCAGGGGGCGAAAGAGACCCAGTACTTC. As protein: CASSVDQGAKETQYF.

This clone is categorized as medium-sized. The gene calls are TRBV6-2 or TRBV6-3 and TRBJ2-7; D perhaps matches TRBD2 (5 bases). With 6 bases removed from V and 3 bases from J, the gap between germline ends came to 12 bases. CDR1 is MNHEY and CDR2 is SVGEGT in the germline V gene. The CDR3 contains 13 residues. CDR3 DNA sequence: TGTGCCAGCAGCCCCGGGGAAAACTACGAGCAGTACTTC. As protein: CASSPGENYEQYF.